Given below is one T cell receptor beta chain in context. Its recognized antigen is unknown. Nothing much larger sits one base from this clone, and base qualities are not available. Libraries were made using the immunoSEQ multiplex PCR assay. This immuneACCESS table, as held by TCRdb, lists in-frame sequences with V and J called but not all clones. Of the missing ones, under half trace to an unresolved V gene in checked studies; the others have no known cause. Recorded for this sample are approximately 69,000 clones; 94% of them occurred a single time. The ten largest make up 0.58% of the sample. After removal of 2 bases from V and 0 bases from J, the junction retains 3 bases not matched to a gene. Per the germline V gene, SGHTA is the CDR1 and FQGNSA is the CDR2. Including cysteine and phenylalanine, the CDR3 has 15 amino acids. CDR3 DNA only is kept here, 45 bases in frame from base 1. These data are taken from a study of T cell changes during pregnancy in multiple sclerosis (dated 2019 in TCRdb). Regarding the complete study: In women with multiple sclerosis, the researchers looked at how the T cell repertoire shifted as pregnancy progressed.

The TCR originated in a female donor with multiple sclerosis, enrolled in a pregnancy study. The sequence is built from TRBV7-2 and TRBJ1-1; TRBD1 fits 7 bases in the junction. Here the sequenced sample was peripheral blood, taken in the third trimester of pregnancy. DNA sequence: TGTGCCAGCAGCTTACAGGGGGGCATGAACACTGAAGCTTTCTTT. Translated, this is CASSLQGGMNTEAFF.